This T cell receptor beta chain was captured by sequencing in a study of T cell responses to AZD1222 COVID-19 vaccine. Study-wide points: Among spike-specific TCRs, nearly half reportedly target unmutated variant regions. Donors were chiefly white British, with a greater number of females, and clonal diversity was perhaps underestimated. Rises in breadth and depth of Spike-specific TCRs came after two AZD1222 doses.

Assay: immunoSEQ multiplex PCR; the TCRdb copy retains only in-frame clones and omits some. The top ten hold 9% to 9.5% of the sample, which has more than 85,000 clones, around 89% seen once. Details on this clone: The antigen remains undetermined.

Specimen: peripheral blood, collected on day 0 of AZD1222 vaccination. This clonotype was sampled from an adult in good health.

Here the CDR3 DNA reads TGTGCCAGTAGTTACGTGGACAGGGGCAATGAGCAGTTCTTC. Translation gives CASSYVDRGNEQFF. The rearrangement joins TRBV19 to TRBJ2-1; 9 nucleotides agree with TRBD1. Trimming removed 5 bases from V and 6 bases from J; junction bases left unmatched: 5. CDR1 LNHDA and CDR2 SQIVND come from the germline V gene (reference sequence). The CDR3 has 14 residues.